The rows below give T cell receptor beta chains drawn from one sample of a study of early T cells in non-severe SARS-CoV-2 infection. One entry per CDR3 protein results from TCRdb running MiXCR on the 5' RACE reads. This table holds more than 90,000 distinct CDR3 sequences, 11% found once. Source material: whole blood. The receptors here all came from an adult who was a healthcare worker with PCR-confirmed SARS-CoV-2 infection or an uninfected control (not recorded which). CDR3s include the opening cysteine and the closing phenylalanine or tryptophan. D genes are given only for firm matches. Clone size is shown for a subset of rows, as once, few, many or a class of expanded clone.

abundance	v_gene	j_gene	d_gene	CDR3aa	CDR3nt
few	TRBV7-8	TRBJ2-2	.	CASSIIGNTGELFF	TGTGCCAGCAGCATTATAGGGAACACCGGGGAGCTGTTTTTT
.	TRBV12-5	TRBJ1-2	.	CASGLPGNYGYTF	TGTGCTAGTGGTTTGCCGGGAAACTATGGCTACACCTTC
few	TRBV7-6	TRBJ2-7	TRBD1	CASSPRRGPGNSEQYF	TGTGCCAGCAGCCCCCGCAGGGGGCCCGGGAATAGCGAGCAGTACTTC
.	TRBV6-4	TRBJ2-3	TRBD2	CASSDSTSGRQYF	TGTGCCAGCAGTGACTCGACTAGCGGGAGGCAGTATTTT
many	TRBV28	TRBJ2-2	.	CASRDQNTGELFF	TGTGCCAGCAGGGACCAGAACACCGGGGAGCTGTTTTTT
.	TRBV6-2/TRBV6-3	TRBJ1-1	.	CASSTWGPTTEAFF	TGTGCCAGCAGTACCTGGGGTCCTACAACCGAAGCTTTCTTT
many	TRBV20-1	TRBJ1-2	TRBD1	CSARGDRGYIGGGYTF	TGCAGTGCTAGAGGGGACAGGGGTTACATTGGGGGTGGCTACACCTTC
.	TRBV20-1	TRBJ1-2	.	CSASQGVDYGYTF	TGCAGTGCTAGTCAAGGGGTTGACTATGGCTACACCTTC
many	TRBV29-1	TRBJ2-1	TRBD1	CSVVQGAGANNEQFF	TGCAGCGTTGTACAGGGGGCGGGGGCCAACAATGAGCAGTTCTTC
.	TRBV6-1	TRBJ1-1	.	CASHKNNRDTAFF	TGTGCCAGCCACAAGAACAACCGGGACACAGCTTTCTTT
few	TRBV11-2	TRBJ2-4	.	CASSPLRGPKNIQYF	TGTGCCAGCAGCCCACTTAGGGGACCCAAAAACATTCAGTACTTC
.	TRBV2	TRBJ2-3	TRBD2	CASRELELAGNTDTQYF	TGTGCCAGCAGGGAGCTCGAGCTAGCGGGAAACACAGATACGCAGTATTTT
many	TRBV7-8	TRBJ2-1	.	CASSLDPRAYNEQFF	TGTGCCAGCAGCTTAGATCCCAGGGCCTACAATGAGCAGTTCTTC
many	TRBV7-9	TRBJ2-3	.	CASRKGGTADTQYF	TGTGCCAGCAGGAAAGGGGGTACCGCAGATACGCAGTATTTT
.	TRBV14	TRBJ2-1	TRBD2	CASSDTSGTSGRTTHLWQFF	TGTGCCAGCAGTGACACATCCGGGACTAGCGGGAGGACCACCCACTTATGGCAGTTCTTC
many	TRBV30	TRBJ2-6	.	CAWSGNSGANVLTF	TGTGCCTGGAGTGGAAACTCTGGGGCCAACGTCCTGACTTTC
many	TRBV12-3/TRBV12-4	TRBJ1-1	.	CASSVPGDTEAFF	TGTGCCAGCAGTGTACCAGGGGACACTGAAGCTTTCTTT
many	TRBV28	TRBJ2-7	.	CASSIGLLSSYEQYF	TGTGCCAGCAGTATTGGGCTGTTGAGCTCCTACGAGCAGTACTTC
few	TRBV29-1	TRBJ1-2	.	CSVEQRGLNGYTF	TGCAGCGTTGAACAGCGGGGCCTCAATGGCTACACCTTC
many	TRBV11-1	TRBJ2-1	.	CASSLAQLGSNEQFF	TGTGCCAGCAGCTTAGCCCAGCTAGGGAGCAATGAGCAGTTCTTC
.	TRBV30	TRBJ1-2	.	CAWSLGAQLYGYTF	TGTGCCTGGAGTCTCGGGGCCCAACTCTATGGCTACACCTTC
few	TRBV20-1	TRBJ2-1	TRBD1	CSVEQGATDSNEQFF	TGCAGTGTCGAACAGGGGGCGACCGACTCCAATGAGCAGTTCTTC
few	TRBV27	TRBJ1-2	.	CASSGLGGYGYTF	TGTGCCAGCAGCGGACTGGGTGGCTATGGCTACACCTTC
.	TRBV5-5	TRBJ1-5	.	CASSFLSGASNQPQHF	TGTGCCAGCAGCTTCCTATCAGGAGCTAGCAATCAGCCCCAGCATTTT
many	TRBV6-5	TRBJ1-2	.	CASSYAGGGDGYTF	TGTGCCAGCAGTTACGCCGGAGGAGGTGATGGCTACACCTTC
.	TRBV7-3	TRBJ2-3	.	CASSLIPSTDTQYF	TGTGCCAGCAGCTTAATCCCGAGCACAGATACGCAGTATTTT
.	TRBV6-6	TRBJ2-7	TRBD1	CASRGIGTGPYEQYF	TGTGCCAGCAGGGGGATTGGGACAGGCCCCTACGAGCAGTACTTC
.	TRBV6-1	TRBJ1-5	.	CASHTDGNQPQHF	TGTGCCAGCCATACGGACGGCAATCAGCCCCAGCATTTT
.	TRBV28	TRBJ2-5	TRBD2	CASTVGGQETQYF	TGTGCCAGCACCGTCGGGGGGCAAGAGACCCAGTACTTC
.	TRBV29-1	TRBJ2-7	.	CSVKVRSSYEQYF	TGCAGCGTTAAGGTCAGGTCCTCCTACGAGCAGTACTTC
.	TRBV18	TRBJ1-4	TRBD1	CASSPPVGTGIGKLFF	TGTGCCAGCTCACCACCGGTCGGGACAGGGATTGGAAAACTGTTTTTT
few	TRBV19	TRBJ2-7	TRBD2	CASSRASGPYEQYF	TGTGCCAGTAGTCGAGCTAGCGGCCCCTACGAGCAGTACTTC
many	TRBV5-6	TRBJ2-5	.	CASSPLTLYQETQYF	TGTGCCAGCAGCCCCCTGACATTGTACCAAGAGACCCAGTACTTC
few	TRBV18	TRBJ1-1	.	CASSKLMDVNTEAFF	TGTGCCAGCTCCAAATTGATGGATGTGAACACTGAAGCTTTCTTT
.	TRBV20-1	TRBJ2-1	.	CSARDVGSNEQFF	TGCAGTGCTAGAGATGTGGGGTCGAATGAGCAGTTCTTC
.	TRBV24-1	TRBJ2-2	.	CATSAVAQNTGELFF	TGTGCCACCAGTGCCGTGGCCCAGAACACCGGGGAGCTGTTTTTT
.	TRBV20-1	TRBJ2-3	.	CSARPGGTDTQYF	TGCAGTGCTAGACCTGGGGGGACAGATACGCAGTATTTT
.	TRBV6-5	TRBJ1-1	.	CASSGYTGSTEAFF	TGTGCCAGCAGTGGATATACAGGGTCCACTGAAGCTTTCTTT
many	TRBV29-1	TRBJ2-1	.	CSVVIGPQRNEQFF	TGCAGCGTGGTTATAGGGCCTCAAAGGAATGAGCAGTTCTTC
few	TRBV4-1	TRBJ2-7	.	CASSTRVGGDEQYF	TGCGCCAGCAGCACTAGGGTGGGCGGCGACGAGCAGTACTTC
.	TRBV4-1	TRBJ1-6	.	CASSQVRGQYQINSPLHF	TGCGCCAGCAGCCAAGTTCGCGGACAGTATCAGATCAATTCACCCCTCCACTTT
few	TRBV21-1	TRBJ2-7	.	CASSKACLDSYEQYF	TGTGCCAGCAGCAAAGCGTGTCTAGACTCCTACGAGCAGTACTTC
.	TRBV30	TRBJ2-7	.	CAWSVRGLEQYF	TGTGCCTGGAGTGTACGAGGGCTGGAGCAGTACTTC